This is a list of T cell receptor beta chains from one sample in a study of CD8+ T cells in alopecia areata. TCRdb's table, derived via immunoSEQ multiplex PCR, lists solely in-frame clones and lacks some. The sample lists 45,000 to 70,000 clones, about 96% occurring once. The sequenced sample was CD8+ T cells sorted from blood, obtained at week 0. Receptors originate from a human donor with alopecia areata. CDR3s include the opening cysteine and the closing phenylalanine or tryptophan. The D gene is left open where the match is weak. Where a row states a size, it is once, few, many or the class of an expanded clone; other rows omit it.

size	D	V	J	DNA	CDR3
NA	NA	TRBV6-6	TRBJ1-1	TGTGCCAGCAGTTACCCACAGGCAGGGAACACTGAAGCTTTCTTT	CASSYPQAGNTEAFF
NA	NA	TRBV7-9	TRBJ2-7	TGTGCCAGCAGCCACCCCCTCGCCTACGAGCAGTACTTC	CASSHPLAYEQYF
NA	TRBD2	TRBV7-2	TRBJ2-2	TGTGCCAGCAGCTTAGATCTACTAGCGGCAGACACCGGGGAGCTGTCTTTT	CASSLDLLAADTGELSF
NA	TRBD1	TRBV7-9	TRBJ2-5	TGTGCCAGCAGCCTGACATGGGGACAGGGACAAGAGACCCAGTACTTC	CASSLTWGQGQETQYF
NA	NA	TRBV5-1	TRBJ2-3	TGCGCCAGCAGCGAATACCCTGGCTCAGATACGCAGTATTTT	CASSEYPGSDTQYF
once	TRBD1	TRBV7-8	TRBJ1-6	TGTGCCAGCAGCCCTGACAGGGGTTACTCACCCCTCCACTTT	CASSPDRGYSPLHF
NA	NA	TRBV4-1	TRBJ2-3	TGCGCCAGCAGCCAACCTAGTAGGGGCGCGGGAAGCACAGATACGCAGTATTTT	CASSQPSRGAGSTDTQYF
NA	NA	TRBV6-1	TRBJ2-5	TGTGCCAGCAGTGGTTTGAGTCGATCCCTAGAGACCCAGTACTTC	CASSGLSRSLETQYF
NA	TRBD2	TRBV4-3	TRBJ2-5	TGCGCCAGCAGCCAGGCGGCGAGGCTAGCGGGGGGCGGAGAGACCCAGTACTTC	CASSQAARLAGGGETQYF
NA	NA	TRBV19	TRBJ2-7	TGTGCCAGTAGTATAGGAGGTCAGGCCGCCTACGAGCAGTACTTC	CASSIGGQAAYEQYF